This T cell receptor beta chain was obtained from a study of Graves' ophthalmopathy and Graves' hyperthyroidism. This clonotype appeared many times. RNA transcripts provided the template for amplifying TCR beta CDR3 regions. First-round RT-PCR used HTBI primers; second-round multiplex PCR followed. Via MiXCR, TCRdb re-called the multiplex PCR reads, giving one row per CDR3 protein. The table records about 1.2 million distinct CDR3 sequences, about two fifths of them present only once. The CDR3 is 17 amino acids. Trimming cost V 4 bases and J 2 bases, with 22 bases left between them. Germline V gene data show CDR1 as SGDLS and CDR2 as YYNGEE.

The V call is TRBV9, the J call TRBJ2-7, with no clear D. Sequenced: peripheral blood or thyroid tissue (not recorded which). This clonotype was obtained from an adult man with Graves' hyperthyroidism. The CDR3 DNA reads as TGTGCCAGCAGCCCACGACTCGACCGGAACCCTGCCTACGAGCAGTACTTC. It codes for CASSPRLDRNPAYEQYF.